This T cell receptor beta chain was identified in a study of T cells in Graves' hyperthyroidism and ophthalmopathy. CDR1 SGDLS and CDR2 YYNGEE come from the germline V gene. CDR3 length: 16 residues. The trim removed 0 bases at V and 3 bases at J, leaving 8 bases unmatched. This clonotype was seen a handful of times. Antigen specificity is unknown. Study observations and caveats: Ophthalmopathy was model-predicted a median roughly 6.2 months pre-onset.

Amplification yielded TCR beta CDR3 regions, with RNA transcripts as the source. A first-round RT-PCR of the TCR CDR3 used the HTBI primer set. Via MiXCR, TCRdb re-called the multiplex PCR reads, giving one row per CDR3 protein. The table has 600,000 to 800,000 distinct CDR3 sequences, approximately 36% seen once. Sequenced input: blood. The chain couples TRBV9 to TRBJ2-5, with 7 bases matching TRBD1. The sequence derives from a woman aged 40 to 50 with Graves' hyperthyroidism. This CDR3 is CASSVAASGTEETQYF. CDR3 sequence (DNA): TGTGCCAGCAGCGTAGCTGCATCCGGGACAGAAGAGACCCAGTACTTC. The whole variable domain, remainder taken from reference TRBV9 and TRBJ2-5, is DSGVTQTPKHLITATGQRVTLRCSPRSGDLSVYWYQQSLDQGLQFLIQYYNGEERAKGNILERFSAQQFPDLHSELNLSSLELGDSALYFCASSVAASGTEETQYFGPGTRLLVL.